This T cell receptor (beta chain) was recorded in a study of blood T cell repertoires in COVID-19. Original processing methods: Nucleated cell number was recorded as an estimate derived from reference gene primer amplification. Produced via immunoSEQ multiplex PCR; TCRdb's table is partial and in-frame only. V and J calls and clone size are given by that table; D and trimming were obtained from the DNA. The data hold some 190,000 clones, with around 82% observed a single time. The germline V gene encodes CDR1 SQVTM and CDR2 ANQGSEA. The V gene lost 7 bases and the J gene lost 3 bases, with 15 bases spanning the gap. The CDR3 loop spans 13 amino acids.

The specimen sequenced was PBMCs or T cells enriched from blood (not recorded which). This chain links TRBV29-1 with TRBJ2-5, with D possibly matching TRBD2 (5 bases). The clonotype originates from a man under 40 with acute COVID-19. CDR3 bases: TGCAGCGCACTAGATTGGGCGAAAGAGACCCAGTACTTC. Its protein product is CSALDWAKETQYF.